What follows are 11 T cell receptor beta chains derived from one specimen sequenced in a study of identical twins. MiXCR, run by TCRdb on the 5' RACE reads, gives a single entry per CDR3 protein. The sample carries fewer than 650,000 distinct CDR3 sequences, roughly 9.5% recorded once. The same sample was also used in a study of yellow fever vaccine responses in identical twins.

The source material was PBMCs. These receptors all come from a woman aged 18-29 years in good health.

The CDR3 coding sequence is TGCGCCAGCAGCCAAGATCGGGCTAGCTCCTACAATGAGCAGTTCTTC. Translation: CASSQDRASSYNEQFF. V gene TRBV4-3 combines with J gene TRBJ2-1, with D hard to call. The CDR3 has 16 amino acids. The V end was cut by 0 bases, the J end by 0 bases, with 9 bases between. From germline, CDR1 is LGHNA and CDR2 YSLEER.

The table lists this clonotype with many counts. This chain uses TRBV6-1 with TRBJ2-3; D might be TRBD1 or TRBD2, each matching 5 bases. CDR1 is MNHNS and CDR2 is SASEGT in the germline V gene. CDR3 length: 14 residues. V was trimmed by 7 bases and J by 0 bases, leaving 11 bases between them. CDR3 amino acids: CASNPRDSTDTQYF. In nucleotides, the CDR3 is TGTGCCAGCAATCCCCGGGACAGCACAGATACGCAGTATTTT.

V and J are TRBV20-1 and TRBJ2-7; 7 bases are a match to TRBD2. CDR3 length: 14 amino acids. Germline V gene data show CDR1 as DFQATT and CDR2 as SNEGSKA (reference sequence). J was trimmed by 5 bases and V by 5 bases; bases with no gene match: 12. Written as DNA, the CDR3 is TGCAGTGCTCCATTTCGGGGGAGGGACCACGAGCAGTACTTC. This translates into CSAPFRGRDHEQYF.

V is TRBV12-3 or TRBV12-4 and J is TRBJ2-7; 8 bases fit TRBD1. The J segment lost 3 bases and the V segment lost 6 bases, leaving 4 bases of the junction unmatched. CDR3 size: 13 residues. CDR3 residues: CASRPTGDYEQYF. DNA of the CDR3: TGTGCCAGCAGACCGACAGGGGACTACGAGCAGTACTTC.

J is TRBJ1-2 and V is TRBV6-2 or TRBV6-3, with TRBD1 as a possible D gene (6 bases). The germline CDR1 and CDR2 sequences are MNHEY and SVGEGT. With 5 bases removed from V and 6 bases from J, the gap between germline ends came to 22 bases. This CDR3 comprises 16 residues. CDR3 sequence reads: CASSQTRTAGADGYTF. The CDR3 DNA reads as TGTGCCAGCAGTCAGACCCGGACAGCGGGGGCGGATGGCTACACCTTC.

This clonotype was counted ten times or more. The CDR3 nucleotides are TGTGCCAGCAGTTATTCGGGACTAGCGGGCTACAACCCCTACGAGCAGTACTTC. It specifies CASSYSGLAGYNPYEQYF. The chain recombines TRBV6-5 with TRBJ2-7, with 12 bases fitting TRBD2. Germline V gene data show CDR1 as MNHEY and CDR2 as SVGAGI. V lost 3 bases, J lost 2 bases, and 11 bases stayed unmatched. CDR3 length: 18 residues.

This clonotype has a count of ten or more. The rearrangement joins TRBV5-6 to TRBJ1-1; D call uncertain. CDR1 is SGHDT and CDR2 is YYEEEE in the germline V gene. The CDR3 runs to 12 residues. Trimming shortened V by 2 bases and J by 6 bases, and 8 bases separated the two germline ends. The CDR3 region is CASSFFESEAFF. The CDR3 DNA reads TGTGCCAGCAGCTTTTTTGAGTCTGAAGCTTTCTTT.

This clonotype was observed many times. The rearrangement uses TRBV6-5 and TRBJ2-6, with D unclear. Trimming left V 3 bases short and J 9 bases short, with 12 bases between. This CDR3 region has 14 residues. Germline values: CDR1 MNHEY, CDR2 SVGAGI. CDR3 residues: CASSYLESGNVLTF. As DNA, the CDR3 is TGTGCCAGCAGTTATTTGGAATCTGGCAACGTCCTGACTTTC.

The V call is TRBV5-1, the J call TRBJ2-5, with D unclear. The CDR3 spans 14 residues. Trimming left V 0 bases short and J 1 base short, with 7 bases between. CDR1 and CDR2 (germline): SGHRS, YFSETQ. The CDR3 DNA sequence: TGCGCCAGCAGCTTGGAAGGCGTCCAAGAGACCCAGTACTTC. Its translation is CASSLEGVQETQYF.

This clonotype was counted at least ten times. This chain uses TRBV7-9 with TRBJ2-2; 7 bases are shared with TRBD1. J gave up 6 bases and V 5 bases, and 6 bases lay outside the gene matches. Germline V gene sequence: CDR1 SEHNR, CDR2 FQNEAQ (reference sequence). The CDR3 covers 14 residues. In nucleotides, the CDR3 is TGTGCCAGCAGCGTGACAGGGTTGGCCGGGGAGCTGTTTTTT. Translation gives CASSVTGLAGELFF.

The J gene is TRBJ2-1, the V gene TRBV19, with 11 bases aligning to TRBD2. In germline, CDR1 is LNHDA, CDR2 SQIVND (reference sequence). There are 16 residues in the CDR3. J gave up 9 bases and V 1 base, and 8 bases lay outside the gene matches. The CDR3 loop reads CASSIVKVAGGSEQFF. For the CDR3, the DNA is TGTGCCAGTAGTATAGTGAAAGTAGCGGGAGGGAGTGAGCAGTTCTTC.